This TCR beta chain stems from a study of cytomegalovirus exposure and HLA in healthy donors. Study findings and constraints: For TCR beta chains, V- and J-gene trimming was later linked to a missense DCLRE1C variant. In a later analysis, HLA-C alleles had the fewest associated TCRs, DRB1 alleles the most.

Comment on this clone: The antigen remains unidentified.

This CDR3 has 13 amino acids. Germline-derived CDR1 and CDR2 are MNHEY and SMNVEV (reference sequence). Trimming shortened V by 4 bases and J by 2 bases, and 6 bases separated the two germline ends. Primers included in the PCR were 60 Vbeta and 13 Jbeta primers. Method: immunoSEQ multiplex PCR; TCRdb's copy keeps in-frame clones and lacks some. The table shows about 98,000 clones, with around 83% occurring only once. Sequencing used PBMCs. The source is a female donor in good health and CMV-seropositive. This chain joins TRBV27 and TRBJ1-5; D gene uncertain. DNA for the CDR3: TGTGCCAGCAGTTCAAGCGGCAATCAGCCCCAGCATTTT. Translating it yields CASSSSGNQPQHF.